The 27 T cell receptor beta chains reported below all come from one sample, sequenced in a study of vaccination effects on CD4 cells after COVID-19. Sequencing was performed with immunoSEQ multiplex PCR; in TCRdb, only in-frame clones are kept and a portion is missing. The data show tens of thousands of clones, around 75% seen once. No cognate antigen is known for these TCRs. Before sequencing took place, the ViraFEST assay used viral peptide pools to expand antigen-specific CD4+ T cells. Isolation of CD4+ T cells took place after 10 to 11 days of culture. Participants got two doses of BNT162b2 or mRNA-1273 vaccine. Sequenced here: CD4+ T cells from PBMCs cultured with SARS-CoV-2 spike peptides, sampled after COVID-19 vaccination. All receptors derive from a human donor who received a COVID-19 vaccine. Some clones in this sample may be carry-over from other donors' samples.

The chain uses TRBV7-2 and TRBJ2-5, with 9 positions matching TRBD2. The ends lost 6 bases at V and 2 bases at J; junction bases unmatched: 4. Germline V gene lookup returns CDR1 SGHTA and CDR2 FQGNSA. This CDR3 is 14 amino acids long. CDR3 in DNA: TGTGCCAGCAGACTAGCGGGTGGACAAGAGACCCAGTACTTC. Protein: CASRLAGGQETQYF.

This clone has just a few counts. The J gene is TRBJ2-2, the V gene TRBV19, with a weak D call TRBD2 (6 bases). V was shortened by 10 bases and J by 7 bases, with 19 bases between the two germline ends. This CDR3 region has 14 residues. Per germline, CDR1 LNHDA and CDR2 SQIVND (reference sequence). CDR3 nucleotide sequence: TGTGCCACCCTCGACGCCGGGGGAGGCGGGGAGCTGTTTTTT. It codes for CATLDAGGGGELFF. The whole variable domain, remainder taken from reference TRBV19 and TRBJ2-2, is DGGITQSPKYLFRKEGQNVTLSCEQNLNHDAMYWYRQDPGQGLRLIYYSQIVNDFQKGDIAEGYSVSREKKESFPLTVTSAQKNPTAFYLCATLDAGGGGELFFGEGSRLTVL.

This clone was found a few times. The CDR3 coding sequence is TGTGCCAGCAGCCCAACCGGCCTGAGCTCCTATAATTCACCCCTCCACTTT. As protein: CASSPTGLSSYNSPLHF. This rearrangement joins TRBV14 to TRBJ1-6; D is uncertain. The germline V gene has CDR1 SGHDN and CDR2 FVKESK. The CDR3 is made up of 17 amino acids. Deletions cut 4 bases from V and 0 bases from J, with 13 bases between.

The chain links TRBV3-1 (or the pseudogene TRBV3-2) to TRBJ1-5; no clear D. The CDR3 spans 14 residues. V was cut by 1 base and J by 3 bases, with 7 bases left in between. The germline V gene has CDR1 LGHDT and CDR2 YNNKEL (reference sequence). CDR3 residues: CASSQATNNQPQHF. The CDR3 bases are TGTGCCAGCAGCCAAGCTACAAACAATCAGCCCCAGCATTTT.

The rearrangement links TRBV10-3 to TRBJ2-1, with unresolved D. V was trimmed by 10 bases and J by 1 base, leaving 8 bases between them. There are 12 residues in the CDR3. Germline CDR1 is ENHRY and CDR2 is SYGVKD. The CDR3 nucleotides are TGTGCCAGCCGAGGATCCTACAATGAGCAGTTCTTC. This codes for CASRGSYNEQFF.

The V gene is TRBV11-3, the J gene TRBJ2-3; D is tentatively TRBD1 or TRBD2 (6 bases each). Trimming stripped 5 bases from V and 2 bases from J, with 14 bases between. The CDR3 runs 15 residues. Germline lookup yields CDR1 SGHNT and CDR2 YENEEA. The CDR3 spells CASSISGASTDTQYF. As DNA, the CDR3 is TGTGCCAGCAGCATTTCGGGGGCCTCCACAGATACGCAGTATTTT.

The chain is built from TRBV2 and TRBJ1-1; possible D gene TRBD1, 5 bases. CDR1 is SNHLY and CDR2 is FYNNEI in the germline V gene. V dropped 4 bases and J dropped 4 bases, with 13 bases sitting between them. The CDR3 consists of 14 residues. The CDR3 bases are TGTGCCAGCAGTGTTCAGGGTTCTAGCACTGAAGCTTTCTTT. The encoded protein is CASSVQGSSTEAFF.

The chain couples TRBV2 to TRBJ1-1; tentatively, D is TRBD1 (5 bases). The V and J ends lost 7 bases and 3 bases respectively, with 15 bases between them. Germline V CDR1 and CDR2: SNHLY, FYNNEI. CDR3 size: 14 residues. The CDR3 region has the DNA TGTGCCAGCACTCTGAAGGGGTTGTACACTGAAGCTTTCTTT. The encoded protein is CASTLKGLYTEAFF.

This clone appeared a few times. J is TRBJ1-6 and V is TRBV7-9, with 10 nucleotides matching TRBD1. The J segment lost 10 bases and the V segment lost 6 bases, leaving 12 bases of the junction unmatched. The CDR3 contains 16 residues. CDR1 is SEHNR and CDR2 is FQNEAQ in the germline V gene (reference sequence). The CDR3 reads CASRTGTGVFRSPLHF. DNA of the CDR3: TGTGCCAGCAGAACCGGGACAGGGGTTTTCCGCTCACCCCTCCACTTT.

The chain uses TRBV5-1 and TRBJ2-2; 8 positions match TRBD1. This CDR3 has 17 amino acids. V shed 4 bases, J shed 0 bases, and the junction held 8 bases outside the gene matches. Looked up from germline, CDR1 is SGHRS and CDR2 is YFSETQ. CDR3 bases: TGCGCCAGCAGCCCCAGGACAGGGCAGGCGAACACCGGGGAGCTGTTTTTT. Protein sequence: CASSPRTGQANTGELFF. Drawing the rest from reference TRBV5-1 and TRBJ2-2, the complete variable domain is KAGVTQTPRYLIKTRGQQVTLSCSPISGHRSVSWYQQTPGQGLQFLFEYFSETQRNKGNFPGRFSGRQFSNSRSEMNVSTLELGDSALYLCASSPRTGQANTGELFFGEGSRLTVL.

This clone was observed a single time. The chain has TRBV5-1 and TRBJ2-5, with 16 bases lining up with TRBD2. V trimming: 0 bases; J trimming: 5 bases; junction bases outside the gene matches: 4. CDR1 is SGHRS, CDR2 YFSETQ, per germline. The CDR3 loop spans 17 amino acids. CDR3 nucleotide sequence: TGCGCCAGCAGCTTGGCCGGGACTAGCGGGGGGGCGGAGACCCAGTACTTC. Translation: CASSLAGTSGGAETQYF.

The chain couples TRBV2 to TRBJ1-5; no clear D gene. The germline V gene encodes CDR1 SNHLY and CDR2 FYNNEI. V was clipped by 4 bases and J by 7 bases, with 8 bases between them. The CDR3 has 12 amino acids. Written as DNA, the CDR3 is TGTGCCAGCAGTGGCCCCCGGCAGCCCCAGCATTTT. This codes for CASSGPRQPQHF.

V is TRBV30 and J is TRBJ2-5; 7 bases align to TRBD2. The junction had 3 bases not matched to a gene; V was cut back by 3 bases and J by 5 bases. CDR1 and CDR2 from the germline V gene are GTSNPN and SVGIG (reference sequence). The CDR3 runs to 12 residues. In DNA, the CDR3 is TGTGCCTGGAGCTGGGAGGGTGAGACCCAGTACTTC. Its protein is CAWSWEGETQYF.

This clone was found once. J is TRBJ2-2 and V is TRBV11-3, with 9 bases aligning to TRBD1. The trim removed 2 bases at V and 6 bases at J, leaving 4 bases unmatched. Germline CDR1 SGHNT, CDR2 YENEEA. The CDR3 length is 15 residues. CDR3 DNA: TGTGCCAGCAGCTTAACAGGGGGCGCCGCCGGGGAGCTGTTTTTT. Translated, it gives CASSLTGGAAGELFF.

The chain links TRBV19 to TRBJ2-2; 16 nucleotides align to TRBD2. CDR3 size: 19 residues. The trim removed 1 base at V and 1 base at J, leaving 3 bases unmatched. The germline CDR1 and CDR2 sequences are LNHDA and SQIVND (reference sequence). The CDR3 protein is CASSIVGLAGGKNTGELFF. CDR3 sequence (DNA): TGTGCCAGTAGTATAGTGGGACTAGCGGGGGGGAAGAACACCGGGGAGCTGTTTTTT.

The chain employs TRBV7-8 and TRBJ1-1, with D perhaps matching TRBD1 (6 bases). Germline CDR1 SGHVS, CDR2 FQNEAQ. This CDR3 is built from 15 residues. V gave up 8 bases and J gave up 6 bases, with 22 bases separating them. The CDR3 DNA reads TGTGCCAGCGCCTTACGTCCGGGGGGCTTCCCTGAAGCTTTCTTT. Translating gives CASALRPGGFPEAFF. The whole variable domain, remainder taken from reference TRBV7-8 and TRBJ1-1, is GAGVSQSPRYKVAKRGQDVALRCDPISGHVSLFWYQQALGQGPEFLTYFQNEAQLDKSGLPSDRFFAERPEGSVSTLKIQRTQQEDSAVYLCASALRPGGFPEAFFGQGTRLTVV.

This chain uses TRBV30 with TRBJ1-2; D perhaps matches TRBD1 (5 bases). The V gene lost 1 base and the J gene lost 3 bases, with 21 bases spanning the gap. There are 17 residues in the CDR3. Germline V gives CDR1 GTSNPN, CDR2 SVGIG (reference sequence). This chain's CDR3 is CAWSGGAGETSYYGYTF. The CDR3 DNA sequence: TGTGCCTGGAGTGGCGGGGCGGGTGAGACGTCCTACTATGGCTACACCTTC.

This chain joins TRBV6-5 and TRBJ1-4; 8 bases agree with TRBD1. CDR1 and CDR2 from the germline V gene are MNHEY and SVGAGI. The CDR3 length is 12 residues. V was pared by 8 bases and J by 7 bases, with 3 bases of the junction left unmatched. For the CDR3, the DNA is TGTGCCAGCCGACAGGGGAGTGAAAAACTGTTTTTT. Protein product: CASRQGSEKLFF.

The chain carries TRBV3-1 (or the pseudogene TRBV3-2) and TRBJ2-1; 8 nucleotides line up with TRBD2. V was clipped by 3 bases and J by 7 bases; unmatched bases: 11. Germline lookup yields CDR1 LGHDT and CDR2 YNNKEL (reference sequence). This CDR3 spans 16 amino acids. The CDR3 DNA sequence: TGTGCCAGCAGCCAGGCGGCAGCGGGGGCAATTAATGAGCAGTTCTTC. Translation gives CASSQAAAGAINEQFF.

This clone appeared a single time. This chain's CDR3 is CASSYNIGASEQYV. For the CDR3, the DNA is TGTGCCAGCAGTTACAATATTGGGGCTAGCGAGCAGTACGTC. The genes are TRBV6-5 and TRBJ2-7, with D perhaps TRBD1 (5 bases). The germline gives CDR1 MNHEY, CDR2 SVGAGI. The CDR3 consists of 14 residues. V lost 2 bases to trimming and J lost 6 bases, with 14 bases between them.

This chain uses TRBV6-5 with TRBJ1-1; 7 bases agree with TRBD1. The V gene end was trimmed by 8 bases and the J gene end by 5 bases; junction bases not matched to a gene: 11. The CDR3 contains 14 residues. CDR1 is MNHEY and CDR2 is SVGAGI in the germline V gene. This chain's CDR3 is CASGKTPGQTEAFF. CDR3 sequence (DNA): TGTGCCAGCGGGAAAACACCGGGACAGACTGAAGCTTTCTTT.

This clone was found a few times. The DNA of the CDR3 is TGTGCCAGCAGTTATGAGGGGGCCCCTAATTCACCCCTCCACTTT. This codes for CASSYEGAPNSPLHF. The chain has TRBV6-5 and TRBJ1-6; TRBD1 matches 7 bases. The germline V gene encodes CDR1 MNHEY and CDR2 SVGAGI. The length of the CDR3 is 15 residues. V lost 3 bases, J lost 6 bases, and 5 bases stayed unmatched.

V is TRBV7-9 and J is TRBJ2-3, with TRBD2 matching over 12 bases. Germline V CDR1 and CDR2: SEHNR, FQNEAQ (reference sequence). The CDR3 has 14 amino acids. The J segment lost 7 bases and the V segment lost 5 bases, leaving 4 bases of the junction unmatched. The CDR3 bases are TGTGCCAGCAGCCCTAGCGGGGGGGAGAATACGCAGTATTTT. It specifies CASSPSGGENTQYF.

By share, this clone counts as medium-sized. V usage is TRBV23-1 and J usage is TRBJ2-5; D is perhaps TRBD1 (6 bases). Being an ORF, TRBV23-1 has a function that is uncertain. The V end lost 6 bases, the J end lost 6 bases, and 17 bases lay between the germline ends. The CDR3 sequence is 14 residues long. The CDR3 sequence is CASSREPGVKTQYF. The CDR3 nucleotides read TGCGCCAGCAGCCGCGAGCCAGGGGTAAAGACCCAGTACTTC.

Only a few counts were recorded for this clone. The chain uses TRBV5-1 and TRBJ2-2, with D unclear. The CDR3 runs 13 residues. Germline V CDR1 and CDR2: SGHRS, YFSETQ. The V gene lost 0 bases and the J gene lost 6 bases, with 6 bases spanning the gap. CDR3: CASSLDGSGELFF. DNA of the CDR3: TGCGCCAGCAGCTTGGACGGATCCGGGGAGCTGTTTTTT.

The chain combines TRBV11-1 with TRBJ1-2; TRBD1 might be the D (6 bases). The germline V gene has CDR1 SGHAT and CDR2 FQDESV (reference sequence). Between the trimmed V and J ends, which lost 7 bases and 6 bases, there was a span of 18 bases. The length of the CDR3 is 14 residues. CDR3 in DNA: TGTGCCAGCATCCCGGGGGGGGGCGAGAATGGCTACACCTTC. Translating it yields CASIPGGGENGYTF.

This clone was observed a handful of times. This chain connects TRBV6-2 or TRBV6-3 to TRBJ1-1; a weak D match, TRBD1 (6 bases). The CDR3 loop spans 14 amino acids. V was clipped by 0 bases and J by 9 bases, with 14 bases between them. Germline V gives CDR1 MNHEY, CDR2 SVGEGT. DNA for the CDR3: TGTGCCAGCAGTTACTCAAAAATCCGGGACAAAGCTTTCTTT. Protein: CASSYSKIRDKAFF.